This T cell receptor beta chain was profiled in a study of T-cell memory formation after mild COVID-19 (dated by TCRdb to the early 2020s). Describing the broader study: Most TCR sequence clusters were specific to one of the two donors. Longitudinal TCRalpha and TCRbeta repertoire sequencing tracked T-cell clones expanding and contracting after mild COVID-19 in two donors. The cohort comprised two young, previously healthy adult volunteers, one female and one male.

TCRdb shows the sequencer as Illumina NovaSeq 6000. Using 5'RACE with constant-segment primers, TCRalpha and TCRbeta cDNA libraries were constructed, with sample barcodes and unique molecular identifiers added in the process. RNA was extracted from every sample with Trizol reagent. Libraries were amplified in two PCR steps, with a second sample barcode and Illumina TruSeq adapters added in the second step. Libraries were sequenced on an Illumina NovaSeq with 2 x 150 bp paired-end reads. The original pipeline was this. The reads were demultiplexed and collapsed into UMI-guided consensus sequences using migec v1.2.7. Using mixcr v2.1.11, UMI consensuses were aligned to TRA and TRB V and J templates and then assembled into clonotypes. Expanded or contracted clonotypes were those called significant by both edgeR and NoisET, with noise models trained on biological replicates. For edgeR calls, the cutoffs were a false discovery rate-adjusted p below 0.01 and a log2 fold-change threshold of 1. As an exploratory analysis of dynamics, max-normalized trajectories of the 1000 most abundant clonotypes were examined by PCA with hierarchical clustering. Separately sequenced CD4+ and CD8+ repertoires were used to assign a CD4 or CD8 phenotype to each responding clone. The raw public data were reprocessed by TCRdb itself: fastp quality trimming at Q25, MiXCR clonotype calling, in-frame beta chains only. Rows with a matching CDR3 protein are joined into one entry that keeps the most common DNA and genes. These V and J calls rely on TCRdb rather than the paper's analysis. The sample profile shows roughly 500,000 distinct CDR3 sequences; about a fifth of them were found once. Roughly an eighth of the sample comes from the top ten.

PBMCs were isolated by Ficoll-Paque density gradient centrifugation. In regard to this clonotype: The clone's antigen remains unknown. Nothing much larger sits one base from this clone, and base qualities are not available.

On the study overall, not on this receptor specifically: The study covered only a couple of mild cases, and larger cohorts including severe cases with pre-infection samples were considered necessary. Balanced CD4/CD8 phenotypes were observed for clones contracting from day 15 to 85, whereas a bias towards CD4+ was observed for a second wave of clones expanding from day 15 to 37. Some responding clones were detected in pre-infection memory, which suggested that pre-existing cross-reactive memory T cells had joined the SARS-CoV-2 response. Whether the second-wave clones peaking on day 37 were SARS-CoV-2 specific was not confirmed. Contracting CD4+ clones appeared mostly in the CM and EM memory subsets, whereas CD8+ clones were enriched in EMRA.

The sequence derives from an adult woman who had mild COVID-19 (a few samples of this study predate the infection). The sample titles of this study are shuffled in the database, so cell type and time point are left out; the donor was told from shared clones. Sequenced material: PBMCs or a T cell subset sorted from them (not recorded which).

The CDR3 sequence is CASSQGRGLDYNSPLHF. The DNA reads TGCGCCAGCAGCCAAGGCAGGGGGTTGGACTATAATTCACCCCTCCACTTT. The chain joins TRBV4-1 to TRBJ1-6; TRBD1 matches 7 bases in the middle. In the germline V gene, CDR1 corresponds to MGHRA and CDR2 to YSYEKL. The V end gives up 1 base and the J end 3 bases, leaving 6 bases in the junction not matched to a gene. Measured from the cysteine to the phenylalanine, the CDR3 is 17 residues long. The CDR3 DNA has 51 bases and is translated from base 1.